One and the same sample provided the 10 T cell receptor beta chains below, sequenced in a study of cytomegalovirus exposure and HLA in healthy donors. The PCR employed 60 Vbeta primers together with 13 Jbeta primers. TCRdb's table, derived via immunoSEQ multiplex PCR, lists solely in-frame clones and lacks some. The repertoire table contains tens of thousands of clones. The sequencing sample was made of PBMCs. These receptors all stem from a male donor in good health and CMV-seronegative.

J is TRBJ1-1 and V is TRBV6-6; no reliable D call. The CDR3 is made up of 13 amino acids. V shed 2 bases and J shed 0 bases, with 4 bases lying between them. The germline gives CDR1 MNHNY, CDR2 SVGAGI (reference sequence). DNA for the CDR3: TGTGCCAGCAGTTACCCTTTGAACACTGAAGCTTTCTTT. It specifies CASSYPLNTEAFF.

This chain uses TRBV19 with TRBJ1-2; D perhaps matches TRBD1 (5 bases). Germline values: CDR1 LNHDA, CDR2 SQIVND (reference sequence). This CDR3 comprises 17 residues. V lost 8 bases to trimming and J lost 4 bases, with 26 bases between them. The CDR3 DNA is TGTGCCAGTCGAAGTGCTGGGGCAACCGCATCTTTCTATGGCTACACCTTC. It codes for CASRSAGATASFYGYTF.

The chain is built from TRBV6-1 and TRBJ1-2; TRBD1 matches at 9 bases. The trim removed 6 bases at V and 6 bases at J, leaving 11 bases unmatched. From germline, CDR1 is MNHNS and CDR2 SASEGT. The CDR3 runs 15 residues. The CDR3 DNA reads as TGTGCCAGCAGCCTCAACCCGGGACAGGGAGATGGCTACACCTTC. Amino acid sequence: CASSLNPGQGDGYTF.

The rearrangement uses TRBV21-1 and TRBJ2-1; the table calls TRBD2, which could not be checked here. TRBV21-1 is a recognized pseudogene. The length of the CDR3 is 16 residues. This chain's CDR3 is CASSNRTSGGKNEQFF. In nucleotides, the CDR3 is TGTGCCAGCAGCAATCGGACTAGCGGGGGGAAGAATGAGCAGTTCTTC.

The CDR3 coding sequence is TGTGCCAGCAGTTACTCCGGACTAGGGCGGGAGACCCAGTACTTC. It translates to CASSYSGLGRETQYF. V is TRBV6-6 and J is TRBJ2-5; 7 bases line up with TRBD2. CDR3 length equals 15 residues. Germline CDR1 MNHNY, CDR2 SVGAGI (reference sequence). V gave up 0 bases and J gave up 5 bases; unmatched junction bases: 6.

The rearrangement links TRBV20-1 to TRBJ1-2; D remains unclear. Per germline, CDR1 DFQATT and CDR2 SNEGSKA (reference sequence). The CDR3 has 11 amino acids. V was shortened by 0 bases and J by 14 bases, with 13 bases between the two germline ends. The CDR3 DNA reads TGCAGTGCTAGAGATCAGCGGGCAGTGACCTTC. Amino acid sequence: CSARDQRAVTF.

The chain carries TRBV30 and TRBJ2-2, with 7 bases fitting TRBD2. The length of the CDR3 is 17 residues. The V and J ends lost 4 bases and 0 bases, in that order; junction bases with no gene match: 11. The germline V gene has CDR1 GTSNPN and CDR2 SVGIG (reference sequence). In nucleotides, the CDR3 is TGTGCCTGGACCCGGGGGGTAGGGAACACGAACACCGGGGAGCTGTTTTTT. It translates to CAWTRGVGNTNTGELFF.

V gene TRBV7-9 combines with J gene TRBJ2-6, with a weak D call TRBD1 (5 bases). The CDR3 is 17 amino acids. CDR1 SEHNR and CDR2 FQNEAQ come from the germline V gene (reference sequence). Trimming pared 5 bases from V and 1 base from J, leaving 15 bases between. The CDR3 region has the DNA TGTGCCAGCAGCCCATCTCCGACAGTTTCTGGGGCCAACGTCCTGACTTTC. Its protein product is CASSPSPTVSGANVLTF.

V and J are TRBV30 and TRBJ2-3; 7 nucleotides agree with TRBD2. Looked up from germline, CDR1 is GTSNPN and CDR2 is SVGIG (reference sequence). V gave up 3 bases and J gave up 3 bases; unmatched junction bases: 6. This CDR3 has 14 amino acids. CDR3 in DNA: TGTGCCTGGAGGGTTCTAGCGGAGACAGATACGCAGTATTTT. As protein: CAWRVLAETDTQYF.

V and J are TRBV11-1 and TRBJ1-5; D remains ambiguous. Per germline, CDR1 SGHAT and CDR2 FQDESV (reference sequence). Trimming took 5 bases from V and 7 from J, leaving 12 bases between them. This CDR3 comprises 13 residues. CDR3 bases: TGTGCCAGCAGCCCGCTACCGGGGCAGCCCCAGCATTTT. Translation: CASSPLPGQPQHF.